This T cell receptor (beta chain) is from a study of cytomegalovirus exposure and HLA in healthy donors. Notes on the study in general: A list of around 160 TCR beta chains associated with cytomegalovirus was given. For cytomegalovirus status, the classifier reportedly gave diagnoses with high specificity and sensitivity.

To note about this clone: Its antigen is still unknown.

The germline CDR1 and CDR2 sequences are MDHEN and SYDVKM. V gave up 4 bases and J gave up 4 bases; unmatched junction bases: 7. The CDR3 is 15 residues long. In the PCR, 60 Vbeta and 13 Jbeta primers were used. The data were produced by immunoSEQ multiplex PCR, yet TCRdb's version contains in-frame clones alone and is incomplete. The table has 150,000 to 200,000 clones, more than 75% seen once. The rearrangement joins TRBV28 to TRBJ2-5; 9 bases map to TRBD1. The receptor's source is a woman younger than 35 in good health and CMV-seronegative. Input material: PBMCs. The CDR3 region is CASSYRGQGTETQYF. The CDR3, as DNA: TGTGCCAGCAGTTACCGGGGACAGGGAACAGAGACCCAGTACTTC. The complete variable domain, with remaining parts taken from reference TRBV28 and TRBJ2-5, reads DVKVTQSSRYLVKRTGEKVFLECVQDMDHENMFWYRQDPGLGLRLIYFSYDVKMKEKGDIPEGYSVSREKKERFSLILESASTNQTSMYLCASSYRGQGTETQYFGPGTRLLVL.